This T cell receptor (beta chain) was identified in a study of cytomegalovirus exposure and HLA in healthy donors. Study background: The 110 or so validation repertoires, a later analysis reported, used the same platform as the 600 to 700 first-cohort repertoires.

The donors were part of the validation cohort of more than 90 subjects. That cohort was separate from the first cohort, which comprised 550 to 750 subjects. This clone was detected a few times. Its antigen is not known. Profiling relied on immunoSEQ multiplex PCR, and the TCRdb table lists in-frame clones only, not all of them. The data hold 150,000 to 200,000 clones, with around 87% observed a single time. Germline CDR1 reads WNHNN; CDR2 reads SYGVQD (reference sequence). With V trimmed by 4 bases and J by 4 bases, 1 base remained unmatched. The CDR3 loop spans 12 amino acids. Whole-study findings and limits: Cytomegalovirus association was listed for about 150 TCR beta chains.

The TCR sequence derives from a woman in her 30s in good health and CMV-seronegative. The chain carries TRBV10-1 and TRBJ2-7, with 7 bases lining up with TRBD1. The specimen was PBMCs. CDR3 loop: CASSGDSYEQYF. The CDR3 DNA reads as TGCGCCAGCAGTGGGGACAGTTACGAGCAGTACTTC.